This entry lists 15 T cell receptor beta chains sequenced from one sample in a study of shared clonotypes between healthy human individuals. It was CD45RO-negative cells, positively selected for CCR7, that made up naive CD8 cells, with terminally differentiated effector memory CD45RA+ cells excluded. This table comes from immunoSEQ multiplex PCR, and its TCRdb copy is limited to in-frame clones, with some not included. The repertoire includes some 2,100,000 clones, about 92% of them detected once, and 1.5% to 2% sits in the top ten. Sequencing was done on a sample of naive CD8+ T cells from PBMCs. The receptors shown here come from a man between 18 and 35 years old in good health. Some clones in this sample may be carry-over from other donors' samples.

The chain employs TRBV15 and TRBJ1-1; D gene uncertain. Trimming took off 0 bases at V and 1 base at J, with 12 bases between the two ends. CDR1 LNHNV and CDR2 YYDKDF come from the germline V gene (reference sequence). The CDR3 loop spans 16 amino acids. The CDR3 reads CATSRDQEDPNTEAFF. The CDR3 coding sequence is TGTGCCACCAGCAGAGATCAGGAGGACCCGAACACTGAAGCTTTCTTT.

The chain combines TRBV28 with TRBJ2-3; perhaps TRBD2 as D (5 bases). Trimming cost V 6 bases and J 2 bases, with 9 bases left between them. The CDR3 extends over 13 amino acids. Germline values: CDR1 MDHEN, CDR2 SYDVKM. This CDR3 is CASRKDSTDTQYF. The DNA of the CDR3 is TGTGCCAGCAGGAAGGACTCCACAGATACGCAGTATTTT.

The chain employs TRBV29-1 and TRBJ1-2; D is ambiguous. Deletions cut 1 base from V and 3 bases from J, with 12 bases between. The germline gives CDR1 SQVTM, CDR2 ANQGSEA. The CDR3 runs 14 residues. The CDR3 region is CSVEGLQLHYGYTF. As DNA, the CDR3 is TGCAGCGTTGAAGGCCTCCAGCTTCACTATGGCTACACCTTC.

This chain uses TRBV5-4 with TRBJ1-2, with D hard to call. Deletions cut 2 bases from V and 4 bases from J, with 15 bases between. Germline values: CDR1 SGHNT, CDR2 YYREEE (reference sequence). This CDR3 contains 15 residues. The CDR3, as DNA: TGTGCCAGCAGCTTTCCGAAAGGGCAATTCTATGGCTACACCTTC. This gives the protein CASSFPKGQFYGYTF.

In regard to this clone: Other nucleotide sequences from this sample produce the same CDR3. The rearrangement joins TRBV7-9 to TRBJ2-7; 11 bases agree with TRBD1. In germline, CDR1 is SEHNR, CDR2 FQNEAQ (reference sequence). The CDR3 consists of 13 residues. After removal of 3 bases from V and 7 bases from J, the junction contained 2 bases not matched to a gene. CDR3 amino acids: CASSLDRGLEQYF. The DNA for the CDR3 is TGTGCCAGCAGCTTGGACAGGGGGCTTGAGCAGTACTTC.

CDR3 sequence: CATSNREGYNEQFF. DNA for the CDR3: TGTGCCACCAGCAACCGGGAGGGATACAATGAGCAGTTCTTC. V and J are TRBV15 and TRBJ2-1, with 8 nucleotides matching TRBD2. Germline V CDR1 and CDR2: LNHNV, YYDKDF (reference sequence). J gave up 4 bases and V 4 bases, and 3 bases lay outside the gene matches. The CDR3 totals 14 residues.

This clone was seen a handful of times. The genes are TRBV19 and TRBJ1-5; D is unresolved. V shed 5 bases and J shed 4 bases, with 9 bases lying between them. Germline-derived CDR1 and CDR2 are LNHDA and SQIVND (reference sequence). This CDR3 is 13 amino acids long. The CDR3 protein is CASSSFMNQPQHF. CDR3 DNA sequence: TGTGCCAGTAGTTCATTCATGAATCAGCCCCAGCATTTT.

The genes are TRBV7-9 and TRBJ1-2, with 7 bases matching TRBD1. J was trimmed by 4 bases and V by 3 bases; bases with no gene match: 5. This CDR3 has 14 residues. CDR1 is SEHNR and CDR2 is FQNEAQ in the germline V gene (reference sequence). The CDR3 loop reads CASSLTGWAYGYTF. CDR3 DNA sequence: TGTGCCAGCAGCTTGACAGGGTGGGCCTATGGCTACACCTTC.

The J gene is TRBJ2-7, the V gene TRBV4-1; D is perhaps TRBD2 (5 bases). The CDR3 totals 12 residues. V shed 4 bases and J shed 7 bases, with 11 bases lying between them. Germline values: CDR1 MGHRA, CDR2 YSYEKL. CDR3 in DNA: TGCGCCAGCAGCCCGGGGTCGGGAGAGCAGTACTTC. This gives the protein CASSPGSGEQYF.

This chain uses TRBV4-2 with TRBJ1-2, with 9 bases identical to TRBD1. The ends lost 2 bases at V and 5 bases at J; junction bases unmatched: 9. Germline values: CDR1 LGHNA, CDR2 YNFKEQ. The CDR3 contains 16 residues. CDR3: CASSQTRTGAGYGYTF. CDR3 in DNA: TGTGCCAGCAGCCAAACCCGGACAGGGGCAGGGTATGGCTACACCTTC.

The chain couples TRBV30 to TRBJ2-7; D may be TRBD2 (5 bases). Germline V gives CDR1 GTSNPN, CDR2 SVGIG (reference sequence). The CDR3 has 12 residues. V lost 0 bases and J 6 bases, leaving 9 bases between the germline ends. CDR3: CAWSVEGTEQYF. The CDR3 DNA is TGTGCCTGGAGTGTTGAGGGTACCGAGCAGTACTTC. The whole variable domain, filled in from reference TRBV30 and TRBJ2-7, reads SQTIHQWPATLVQPVGSPLSLECTVEGTSNPNLYWYRQAAGRGLQLLFYSVGIGQISSEVPQNLSASRPQDRQFILSSKKLLLSDSGFYLCAWSVEGTEQYFGPGTRLTVT.

The V call is TRBV27, the J call TRBJ1-1; 7 bases align to TRBD1. The CDR3 is 15 residues long. The V gene end was trimmed by 6 bases and the J gene end by 4 bases; junction bases not matched to a gene: 11. The germline V gene has CDR1 MNHEY and CDR2 SMNVEV (reference sequence). CDR3 nucleotide sequence: TGTGCCAGCAGCCCTATAGGGGGCATGGGCACTGAAGCTTTCTTT. Translating it yields CASSPIGGMGTEAFF.

The rearrangement uses TRBV7-9 and TRBJ2-2, with D uncertain. The CDR3 is 12 amino acids. From germline, CDR1 is SEHNR and CDR2 FQNEAQ (reference sequence). V gave up 7 bases and J gave up 9 bases, with 12 bases separating them. CDR3 bases: TGTGCCAGCACCGGCCTGATCCGGGAGCTGTTTTTT. As protein: CASTGLIRELFF.

The rearrangement uses TRBV28 and TRBJ2-3; 7 positions agree with TRBD2. The length of the CDR3 is 16 residues. V shed 7 bases and J 0 bases; nucleotides not matched to a gene: 10. The germline gives CDR1 MDHEN, CDR2 SYDVKM. The CDR3 sequence: CASTSDGRESTDTQYF. In DNA, the CDR3 is TGTGCCAGCACCTCAGACGGGCGGGAGAGCACAGATACGCAGTATTTT. The full variable domain, its missing parts supplied by reference TRBV28 and TRBJ2-3, is DVKVTQSSRYLVKRTGEKVFLECVQDMDHENMFWYRQDPGLGLRLIYFSYDVKMKEKGDIPEGYSVSREKKERFSLILESASTNQTSMYLCASTSDGRESTDTQYFGPGTRLTVL.

The chain combines TRBV27 with TRBJ2-1; TRBD1 agrees at 7 bases. V trimming: 6 bases; J trimming: 8 bases; junction bases outside the gene matches: 13. This CDR3 is built from 15 residues. From germline, CDR1 is MNHEY and CDR2 SMNVEV (reference sequence). The CDR3 region is CASRVTGTKLHEQFF. CDR3 in DNA: TGTGCCAGCAGGGTGACAGGGACCAAATTACATGAGCAGTTCTTC.